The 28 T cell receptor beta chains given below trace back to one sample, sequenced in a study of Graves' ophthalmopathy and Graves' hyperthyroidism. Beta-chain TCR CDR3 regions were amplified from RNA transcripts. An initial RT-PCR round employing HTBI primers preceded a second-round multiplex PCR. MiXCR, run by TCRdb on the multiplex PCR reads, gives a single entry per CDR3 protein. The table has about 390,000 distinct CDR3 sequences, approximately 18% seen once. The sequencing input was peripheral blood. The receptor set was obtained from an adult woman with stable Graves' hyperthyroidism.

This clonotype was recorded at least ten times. CDR3 sequence reads: CSVVWTRTSGTALAKNIQYF. The CDR3 DNA reads TGCAGCGTTGTATGGACGAGGACTAGCGGGACCGCGCTAGCCAAAAACATTCAGTACTTC. The rearrangement joins TRBV29-1 to TRBJ2-4; TRBD2 matches 12 bases. This CDR3 has 20 amino acids. Germline V gene sequence: CDR1 SQVTM, CDR2 ANQGSEA. The trim removed 4 bases at V and 0 bases at J, leaving 16 bases unmatched.

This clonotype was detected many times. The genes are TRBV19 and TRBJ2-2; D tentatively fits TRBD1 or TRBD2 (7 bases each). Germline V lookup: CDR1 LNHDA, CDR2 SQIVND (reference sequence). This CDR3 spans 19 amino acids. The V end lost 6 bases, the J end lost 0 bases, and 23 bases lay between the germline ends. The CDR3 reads CASSPDRGGGTANTGELFF. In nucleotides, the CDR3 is TGTGCCAGTAGCCCAGATCGAGGGGGAGGGACAGCGAACACCGGGGAGCTGTTTTTT.

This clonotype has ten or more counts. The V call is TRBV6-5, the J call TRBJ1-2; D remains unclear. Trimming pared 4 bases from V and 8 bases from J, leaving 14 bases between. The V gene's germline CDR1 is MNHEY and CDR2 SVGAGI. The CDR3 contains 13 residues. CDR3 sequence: CASSFKTEQGYTF. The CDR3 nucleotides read TGTGCCAGCAGTTTTAAGACTGAGCAAGGCTACACCTTC.

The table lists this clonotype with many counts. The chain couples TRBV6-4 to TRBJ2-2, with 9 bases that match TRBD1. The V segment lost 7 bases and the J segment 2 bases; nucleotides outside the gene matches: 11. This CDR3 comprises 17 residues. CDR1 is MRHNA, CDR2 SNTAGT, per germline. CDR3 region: CASTRDRVSRNTGELFF. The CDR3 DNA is TGTGCCAGCACCCGGGACAGGGTATCGAGAAACACCGGGGAGCTGTTTTTT.

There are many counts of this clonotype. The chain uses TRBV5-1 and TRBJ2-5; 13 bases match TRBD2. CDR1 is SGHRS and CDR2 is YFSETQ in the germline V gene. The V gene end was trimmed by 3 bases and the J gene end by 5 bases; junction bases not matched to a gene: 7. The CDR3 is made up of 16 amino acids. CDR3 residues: CASSSVLAGGFETQYF. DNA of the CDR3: TGCGCCAGCAGCTCGGTACTAGCGGGAGGGTTTGAGACCCAGTACTTC.

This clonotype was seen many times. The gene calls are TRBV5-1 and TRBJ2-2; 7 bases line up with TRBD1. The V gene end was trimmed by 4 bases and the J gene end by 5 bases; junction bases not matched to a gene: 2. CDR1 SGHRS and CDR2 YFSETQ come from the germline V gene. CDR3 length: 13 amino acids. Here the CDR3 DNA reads TGCGCCAGCAGCATGGGACAGACCGGGGAGCTGTTTTTT. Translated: CASSMGQTGELFF.

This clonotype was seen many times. The CDR3 here is CASSLNRGVSGYTF. The CDR3 bases are TGTGCCAGCAGCTTAAACAGGGGGGTGTCTGGCTACACCTTC. The V call is TRBV7-8, the J call TRBJ1-2, with 8 nucleotides matching TRBD1. CDR1 is SGHVS, CDR2 FQNEAQ, per germline. The V gene end was trimmed by 2 bases and the J gene end by 7 bases; junction bases not matched to a gene: 6. The CDR3 is made up of 14 amino acids.

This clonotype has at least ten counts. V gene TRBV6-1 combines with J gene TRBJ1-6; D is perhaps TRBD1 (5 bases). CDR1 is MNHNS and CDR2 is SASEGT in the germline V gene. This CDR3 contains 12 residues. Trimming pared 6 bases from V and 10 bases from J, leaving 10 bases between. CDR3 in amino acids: CASRGEGSPLHF. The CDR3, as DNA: TGTGCCAGCAGAGGGGAAGGCTCACCCCTCCACTTT.

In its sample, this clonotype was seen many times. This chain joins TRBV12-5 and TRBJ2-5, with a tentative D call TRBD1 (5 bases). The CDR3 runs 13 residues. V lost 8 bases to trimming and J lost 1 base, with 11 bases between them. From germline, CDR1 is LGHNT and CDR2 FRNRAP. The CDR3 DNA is TGTGCTAGTAGCAGGGTGTCCCAAGAGACCCAGTACTTC. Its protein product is CASSRVSQETQYF.

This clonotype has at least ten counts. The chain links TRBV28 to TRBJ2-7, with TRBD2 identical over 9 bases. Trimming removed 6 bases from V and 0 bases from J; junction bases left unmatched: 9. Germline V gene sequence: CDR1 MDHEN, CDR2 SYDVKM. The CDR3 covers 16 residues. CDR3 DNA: TGTGCCAGCAGAAAGGCTAGCGGGACGAGCTCCTACGAGCAGTACTTC. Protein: CASRKASGTSSYEQYF.

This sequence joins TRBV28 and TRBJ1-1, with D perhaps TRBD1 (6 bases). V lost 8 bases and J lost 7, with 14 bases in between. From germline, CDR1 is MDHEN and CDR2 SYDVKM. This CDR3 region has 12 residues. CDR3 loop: CASLDRWSEAFF. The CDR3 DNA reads TGTGCCAGCCTCGACAGGTGGAGTGAAGCTTTCTTT. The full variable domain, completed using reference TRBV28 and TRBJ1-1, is DVKVTQSSRYLVKRTGEKVFLECVQDMDHENMFWYRQDPGLGLRLIYFSYDVKMKEKGDIPEGYSVSREKKERFSLILESASTNQTSMYLCASLDRWSEAFFGQGTRLTVV.

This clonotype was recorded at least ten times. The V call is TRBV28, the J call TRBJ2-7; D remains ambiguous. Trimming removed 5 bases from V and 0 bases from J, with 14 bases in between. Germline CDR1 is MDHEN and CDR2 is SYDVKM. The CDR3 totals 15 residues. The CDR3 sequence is CASSASAAYSYEQYF. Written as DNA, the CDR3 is TGTGCCAGCAGTGCGTCGGCAGCCTACTCCTACGAGCAGTACTTC.

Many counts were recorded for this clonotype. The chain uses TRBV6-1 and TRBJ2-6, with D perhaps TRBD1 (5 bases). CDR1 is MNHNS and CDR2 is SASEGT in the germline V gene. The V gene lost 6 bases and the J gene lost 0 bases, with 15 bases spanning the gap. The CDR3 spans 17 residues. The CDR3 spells CASSPQDTISGANVLTF. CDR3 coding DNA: TGTGCCAGCAGCCCCCAGGACACCATCTCTGGGGCCAACGTCCTGACTTTC.

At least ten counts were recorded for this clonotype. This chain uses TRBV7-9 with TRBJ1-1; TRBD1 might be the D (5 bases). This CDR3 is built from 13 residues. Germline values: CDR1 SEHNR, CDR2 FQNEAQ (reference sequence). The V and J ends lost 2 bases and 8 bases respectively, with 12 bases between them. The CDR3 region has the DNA TGTGCCAGCAGCTTACCCGGGACGGAGGAAGCTTTCTTT. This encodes CASSLPGTEEAFF.

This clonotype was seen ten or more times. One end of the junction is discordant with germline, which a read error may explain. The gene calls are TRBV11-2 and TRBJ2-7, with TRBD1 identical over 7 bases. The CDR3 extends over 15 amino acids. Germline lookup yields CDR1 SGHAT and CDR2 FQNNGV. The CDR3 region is CASSRNRDSPYEQYF. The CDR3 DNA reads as TGTGCCAGCAGCCGCAACCGGGACAGTCCCTACGAGCAATACTTC.

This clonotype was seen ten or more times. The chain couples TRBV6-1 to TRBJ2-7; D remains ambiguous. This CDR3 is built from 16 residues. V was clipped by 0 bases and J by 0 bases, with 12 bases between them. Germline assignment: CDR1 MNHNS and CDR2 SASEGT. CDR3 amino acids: CASSEAHWGISYEQYF. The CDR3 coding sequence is TGTGCCAGCAGTGAAGCGCACTGGGGTATCTCCTACGAGCAGTACTTC.

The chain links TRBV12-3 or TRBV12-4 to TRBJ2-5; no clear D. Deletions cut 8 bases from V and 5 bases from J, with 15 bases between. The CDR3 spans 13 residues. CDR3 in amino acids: CASSSPWNETQYF. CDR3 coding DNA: TGTGCCAGCTCCTCCCCCTGGAATGAGACCCAGTACTTC.

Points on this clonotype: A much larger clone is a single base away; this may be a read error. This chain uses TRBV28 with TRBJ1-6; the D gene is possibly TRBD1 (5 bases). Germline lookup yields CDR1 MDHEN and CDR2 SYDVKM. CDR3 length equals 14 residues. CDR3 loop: CASSLISGVSHLHF. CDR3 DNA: TGTGCCAGCAGTTTAATTTCGGGGGTTTCACACCTCCACTTT.

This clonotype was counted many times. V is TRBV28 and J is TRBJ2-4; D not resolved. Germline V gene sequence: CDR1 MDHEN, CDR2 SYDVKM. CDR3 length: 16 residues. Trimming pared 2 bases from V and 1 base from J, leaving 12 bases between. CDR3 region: CASSLDPRWAKNIQYF. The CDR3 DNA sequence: TGTGCCAGCAGTTTAGATCCGCGTTGGGCCAAAAACATTCAGTACTTC.

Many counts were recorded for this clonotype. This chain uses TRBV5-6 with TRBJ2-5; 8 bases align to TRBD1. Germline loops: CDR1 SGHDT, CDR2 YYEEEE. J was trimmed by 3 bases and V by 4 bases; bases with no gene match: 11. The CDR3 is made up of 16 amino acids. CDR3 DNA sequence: TGTGCCAGCAGCCTCGGGACAGGTGTTGCGAAAGAGACCCAGTACTTC. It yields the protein CASSLGTGVAKETQYF.

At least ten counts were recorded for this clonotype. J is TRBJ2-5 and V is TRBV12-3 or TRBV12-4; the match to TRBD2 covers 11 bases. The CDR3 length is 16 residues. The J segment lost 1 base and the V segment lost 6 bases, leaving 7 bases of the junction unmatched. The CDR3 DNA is TGTGCCAGCAGCCCACTAGCGGGAGCTTTCCAAGAGACCCAGTACTTC. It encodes CASSPLAGAFQETQYF.

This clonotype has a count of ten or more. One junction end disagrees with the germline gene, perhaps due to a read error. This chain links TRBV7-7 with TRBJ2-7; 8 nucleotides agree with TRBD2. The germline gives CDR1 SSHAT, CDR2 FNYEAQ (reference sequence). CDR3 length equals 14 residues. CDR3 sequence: CASSRLAYPYEQYF. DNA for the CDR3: TGTGCTAGCAGCCGACTAGCGTACCCCTACGAGCAGTACTTC. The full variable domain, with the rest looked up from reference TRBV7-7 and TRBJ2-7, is GAGVSQSPRYKVTKRGQDVTLRCDPISSHATLYWYQQALGQGPEFLTYFNYEAQPDKSGLPSDRFSAERPEGSISTLTIQRTEQRDSAMYRCASSRLAYPYEQYFGPGTRLTVT.

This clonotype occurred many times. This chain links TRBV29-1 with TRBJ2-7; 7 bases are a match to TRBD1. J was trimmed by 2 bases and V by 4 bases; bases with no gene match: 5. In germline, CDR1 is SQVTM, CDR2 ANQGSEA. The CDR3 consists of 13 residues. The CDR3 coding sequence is TGCAGCGTTGCCCAGGGGGTCCCCTACGAGCAGTACTTC. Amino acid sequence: CSVAQGVPYEQYF.

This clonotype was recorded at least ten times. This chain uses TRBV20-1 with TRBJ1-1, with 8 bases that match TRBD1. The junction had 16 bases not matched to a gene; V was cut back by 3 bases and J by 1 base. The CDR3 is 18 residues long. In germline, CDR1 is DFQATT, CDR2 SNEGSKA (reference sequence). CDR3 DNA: TGCAGTGCTAGTGACCAGGGGACAGGACTACAAGGGAACACTGAAGCTTTCTTT. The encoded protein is CSASDQGTGLQGNTEAFF.

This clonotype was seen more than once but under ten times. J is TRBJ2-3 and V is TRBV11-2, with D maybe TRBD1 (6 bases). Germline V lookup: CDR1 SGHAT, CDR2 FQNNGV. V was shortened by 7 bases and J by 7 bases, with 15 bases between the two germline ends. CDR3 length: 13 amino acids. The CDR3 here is CASIDPRGNTQYF. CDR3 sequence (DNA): TGTGCCAGCATCGACCCCAGGGGTAATACGCAGTATTTT.

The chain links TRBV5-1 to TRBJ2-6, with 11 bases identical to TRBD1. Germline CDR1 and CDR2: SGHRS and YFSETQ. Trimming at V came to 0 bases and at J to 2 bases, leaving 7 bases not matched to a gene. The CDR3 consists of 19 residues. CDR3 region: CASSLALGQGAAGANVLTF. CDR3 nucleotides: TGCGCCAGCAGCTTGGCTTTAGGACAGGGGGCAGCTGGGGCCAACGTCCTGACTTTC.

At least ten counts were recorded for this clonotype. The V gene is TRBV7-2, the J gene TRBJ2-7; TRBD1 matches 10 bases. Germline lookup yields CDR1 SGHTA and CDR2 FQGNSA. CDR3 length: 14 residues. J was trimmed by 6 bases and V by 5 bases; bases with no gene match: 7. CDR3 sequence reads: CASSPRQGAGEQYF. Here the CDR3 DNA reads TGTGCCAGCAGCCCCCGACAGGGGGCGGGCGAGCAGTACTTC.

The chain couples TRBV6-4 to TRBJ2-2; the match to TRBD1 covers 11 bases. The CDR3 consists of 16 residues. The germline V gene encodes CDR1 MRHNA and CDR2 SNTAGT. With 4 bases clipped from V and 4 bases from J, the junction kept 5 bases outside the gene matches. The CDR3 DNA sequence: TGTGCCAGCAGTGGCTCCGGGACAGGGGGCACCGGGGAGCTGTTTTTT. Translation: CASSGSGTGGTGELFF.